The clone carrying this T cell receptor beta chain was seen many times. Antigen: not known. The data are from a study of CD8 T cells in ankylosing spondylitis. Findings and caveats of the study: A motif in TCR beta, a set of eight or nine highly homologous variants, appeared characteristic of ankylosing spondylitis blood.

Each CDR3 protein is one row after TCRdb ran MiXCR on the 5' RACE reads. Of roughly 440,000 distinct CDR3 sequences listed, roughly 18% are singletons. The source is a male donor with ankylosing spondylitis. The specimen was blood, either unsorted or a sorted T cell fraction (not recorded which).

CDR3 in amino acids: CASRGQGTDTQYF. The CDR3 DNA is TGTGCCAGCAGGGGACAGGGAACCGATACGCAGTATTTT. This rearrangement joins TRBV25-1 to TRBJ2-3, with 9 bases fitting TRBD1. Trimming took 6 bases from V and 6 from J; bases not matched to a gene: 4. This CDR3 region has 13 residues. Germline CDR1 reads MGHDK; CDR2 reads SYGVNS.